This T cell receptor beta chain emerged from a study of CD8+ T cells in alopecia areata. Study-wide results and caveats: Mice showed TCR sharing more clearly than patients did, possibly owing to HLA.

RNA extraction and reverse transcription yielded cDNA as sequencing template. Method: immunoSEQ multiplex PCR; TCRdb's copy keeps in-frame clones and lacks some. The sample gives tens of thousands of clones, 80% to 95% of which show up once; around 18% is in the top ten. Treatment denoted: oral pan-JAK inhibitor, 5-10 mg twice daily. This clone appeared a single time. Its specificity is not known. Sequencing was performed on CD8+ T cells sorted from blood, taken at week 24, from a patient treated with tofacitinib. The source of this sequence is a human donor with alopecia areata.

DNA of the CDR3: TGTGCCAGCAGATACGGGACGGAGCAAGAGACCCAGTACTTC. Translating gives CASRYGTEQETQYF. The rearrangement links TRBV13 to TRBJ2-5; D possibly matches TRBD1 or TRBD2 (5 bases each). Per germline, CDR1 PRHDT and CDR2 FYEKMQ (reference sequence). The CDR3 extends over 14 amino acids. V was shortened by 6 bases and J by 2 bases, with 13 bases between the two germline ends.